Listed here is a single T cell receptor (beta chain). Its antigen is still unknown. Each sample used at least 6 million PBMCs. Germline V CDR1 and CDR2: SGHVS, FQNEAQ. V lost 5 bases, J lost 9 bases, and 17 bases lay in between. The CDR3 extends over 14 amino acids. This specimen comes from a study of blood T cells in healthy people across ages. Findings and limits, study-wide: Donor CMV status was unknown, possibly confounding expanded clonotype changes. Diversity was estimated from one million T cells, and these estimates were considered underestimates.

Then a second PCR, running roughly 7 to 11 cycles, was carried out with a sample-barcoded 5' primer and a J-beta primer mix. The template-switch adaptor, which had 12 random nucleotides, put a tag on each cDNA molecule. From the 5' RACE reads, TCRdb called clonotypes with MiXCR, one entry per CDR3 protein. The table records roughly 2 million distinct CDR3 sequences, roughly 50% of them present only once. The sample was blood. V and J are TRBV7-8 and TRBJ2-4; D gene unclear. The clonotype originates from a woman in her thirties or forties in good health. CDR3 nucleotide sequence: TGTGCCAGCAGCCTAGGTGTGGTCGGGTCCATTCAGTACTTC. Residues: CASSLGVVGSIQYF.